The 27 T cell receptor beta chains reported below all come from one sample, sequenced in a study of cytomegalovirus exposure and HLA in healthy donors. Amplification used 60 Vbeta primers and 13 Jbeta primers. Assay used: immunoSEQ multiplex PCR; TCRdb lists only in-frame clones, some missing. This repertoire shows around 130,000 clones, just over 70% found once; its top ten account for about 2.4%. The sequenced sample was PBMCs. These receptors all stem from a woman in her sixties or seventies in good health and CMV-seropositive.

This clone has a single count. The chain couples TRBV7-6 to TRBJ1-1; D uncertain. The germline V gene has CDR1 SGHVS and CDR2 FNYEAQ. The CDR3 runs to 15 residues. V was shortened by 4 bases and J by 1 base, with 13 bases between the two germline ends. The CDR3 bases are TGTGCCAGCAGCTCGACACTGCTGGGGAACACTGAAGCTTTCTTT. As protein: CASSSTLLGNTEAFF.

This clone was picked up a small number of times. The V call is TRBV11-2, the J call TRBJ1-4; TRBD1 is a possible D gene (5 bases). The germline gives CDR1 SGHAT, CDR2 FQNNGV. With 2 bases removed from V and 12 bases from J, the gap between germline ends came to 13 bases. This CDR3 contains 13 residues. The CDR3 here is CASSLTTEGQLFF. CDR3 coding DNA: TGTGCCAGCAGCTTAACGACAGAAGGACAACTGTTTTTT.

The chain carries TRBV6-4 and TRBJ2-1, with 7 bases aligning to TRBD2. Trimming cost V 5 bases and J 8 bases; bases outside gene matches: 9. The CDR3 extends over 14 amino acids. Germline-derived CDR1 and CDR2 are MRHNA and SNTAGT. Written as DNA, the CDR3 is TGTGCCAGCAGTAAGACTAGCTTTGGCGATGAGCAGTTCTTC. Its protein is CASSKTSFGDEQFF.

The J gene is TRBJ2-2, the V gene TRBV19; D perhaps matches TRBD1 (6 bases). The CDR3 extends over 14 amino acids. V was cut by 6 bases and J by 5 bases, with 13 bases left in between. CDR1 and CDR2 from the germline V gene are LNHDA and SQIVND (reference sequence). The CDR3: CASSSSQGTGELFF. CDR3 DNA sequence: TGTGCCAGTAGCTCCTCCCAGGGGACCGGGGAGCTGTTTTTT.

The CDR3 DNA reads TGTGCCAGCAGTGGGGGACAGCCCGGGAACACTGAAGCTTTCTTT. Protein sequence: CASSGGQPGNTEAFF. V gene TRBV2 combines with J gene TRBJ1-1; 7 bases align to TRBD1. With 4 bases clipped from V and 1 base from J, the junction kept 6 bases outside the gene matches. The CDR3 totals 15 residues. CDR1 and CDR2 from the germline V gene are SNHLY and FYNNEI. Based on the CDR3 plus reference TRBV2 and TRBJ1-1, the full variable domain is EPEVTQTPSHQVTQMGQEVILRCVPISNHLYFYWYRQILGQKVEFLVSFYNNEISEKSEIFDDQFSVERPDGSNFTLKIRSTKLEDSAMYFCASSGGQPGNTEAFFGQGTRLTVV.

The chain recombines TRBV6-5 with TRBJ1-2; TRBD1 agrees at 7 bases. CDR1 is MNHEY, CDR2 SVGAGI, per germline. This CDR3 comprises 11 residues. The trim removed 6 bases at V and 5 bases at J, leaving 0 bases unmatched. The CDR3: CASRQGYGYTF. The CDR3 DNA is TGTGCCAGCAGACAGGGGTATGGCTACACCTTC.

This chain uses TRBV7-9 with TRBJ2-7; 9 bases are shared with TRBD1. CDR1 and CDR2 from the germline V gene are SEHNR and FQNEAQ (reference sequence). V trimming: 8 bases; J trimming: 7 bases; junction bases outside the gene matches: 12. The CDR3 spans 14 residues. The CDR3 region has the DNA TGTGCCAGCCAGCCGACAGGGGGAGAGGAAGAGCAGTACTTC. Residues: CASQPTGGEEEQYF.

The CDR3 DNA reads as TGCGCCAGCAGCAATGGGAGGCTCCTTCTAGCCAAAAACATTCAGTACTTC. Residues: CASSNGRLLLAKNIQYF. The genes are TRBV10-1 and TRBJ2-4, with D possibly TRBD2 on 6 matching bases. This CDR3 comprises 17 residues. Per germline, CDR1 WNHNN and CDR2 SYGVQD (reference sequence). V lost 6 bases and J lost 0, with 18 bases in between.

The rearrangement links TRBV5-4 to TRBJ2-2; D perhaps matches TRBD1 (6 bases). The length of the CDR3 is 15 residues. The ends were cut back, 4 bases at V and 4 bases at J, with 14 bases in the middle. The germline gives CDR1 SGHNT, CDR2 YYREEE (reference sequence). CDR3 loop: CASSIRDTFTGELFF. The CDR3 DNA reads as TGTGCCAGCAGCATCCGGGACACCTTCACCGGGGAGCTGTTTTTT.

Comments on this clone: The same CDR3 also results from other DNA sequences found in this sample. The chain links TRBV5-1 to TRBJ2-7, with 8 bases matching TRBD2. J was trimmed by 1 base and V by 0 bases; bases with no gene match: 3. Germline CDR1 and CDR2: SGHRS and YFSETQ. The CDR3 runs to 15 residues. The CDR3 region is CASSLGSGGSYEQYF. The CDR3 nucleotides read TGCGCCAGCAGCTTGGGCAGCGGGGGATCCTACGAGCAGTACTTC.

This chain joins TRBV7-2 and TRBJ2-1, with a tentative D call TRBD2 (5 bases). From germline, CDR1 is SGHTA and CDR2 FQGNSA. Trimming pared 5 bases from V and 4 bases from J, leaving 9 bases between. This CDR3 comprises 13 residues. CDR3: CASSISVYNEQFF. The CDR3 DNA reads as TGTGCCAGCAGCATTAGCGTTTACAATGAGCAGTTCTTC.

This clone was found a few times. The chain employs TRBV4-3 and TRBJ2-3; unclear D gene. The CDR3 runs to 13 residues. Trimming stripped 0 bases from V and 3 bases from J, with 4 bases between. Germline V gene data show CDR1 as LGHNA and CDR2 as YSLEER. The DNA for the CDR3 is TGCGCCAGCAGCCAAGACACTACAGATACGCAGTATTTT. Protein: CASSQDTTDTQYF.

The CDR3, as DNA: TGTGCCAGCGGGACAGACTGGATCCAGCCCCAGCATTTT. Translation: CASGTDWIQPQHF. This sequence joins TRBV6-5 and TRBJ1-5; 7 bases line up with TRBD1. CDR1 MNHEY and CDR2 SVGAGI come from the germline V gene. The V gene end was trimmed by 8 bases and the J gene end by 7 bases; junction bases not matched to a gene: 8. CDR3 size: 13 residues.

A few counts support this clone. This rearrangement joins TRBV7-9 to TRBJ1-2, with D maybe TRBD1 (6 bases). There are 16 residues in the CDR3. V was pared by 2 bases and J by 4 bases, with 17 bases between. The germline V gene encodes CDR1 SEHNR and CDR2 FQNEAQ (reference sequence). The chain's CDR3 is CASSLSDSLVRYGYTF. Here the CDR3 DNA reads TGTGCCAGCAGCTTATCGGACAGTCTTGTTCGCTATGGCTACACCTTC.

This clone was recorded a few times. The rearrangement links TRBV5-4 to TRBJ1-2; weak D call: TRBD1 (6 bases). This CDR3 spans 12 amino acids. With 2 bases removed from V and 7 bases from J, the gap between germline ends came to 9 bases. The germline V gene encodes CDR1 SGHNT and CDR2 YYREEE (reference sequence). In DNA, the CDR3 is TGTGCCAGCAGCTTTCTAGGGGGTGGCTACACCTTC. This codes for CASSFLGGGYTF.

This chain joins TRBV27 and TRBJ1-5, with 8 bases lining up with TRBD1. Germline V gives CDR1 MNHEY, CDR2 SMNVEV (reference sequence). The V segment lost 5 bases and the J segment 6 bases; nucleotides outside the gene matches: 6. The length of the CDR3 is 14 residues. CDR3 coding DNA: TGTGCCAGCAGTGATTCAGGGGGCGGTCAGCCCCAGCATTTT. Translated: CASSDSGGGQPQHF.

The chain carries TRBV18 and TRBJ1-2; 7 bases agree with TRBD1. CDR1 and CDR2 (germline): KGHSH, LQKENI. This CDR3 is 16 amino acids long. J lost 0 bases, V lost 5 bases, and 9 bases had no gene match. The CDR3 DNA sequence: TGTGCCAGCTCAGCTATGACAGGGAACACTAACTATGGCTACACCTTC. This codes for CASSAMTGNTNYGYTF.

The gene calls are TRBV11-1 and TRBJ2-7; 7 bases agree with TRBD2. Per germline, CDR1 SGHAT and CDR2 FQDESV (reference sequence). CDR3 length: 15 residues. V was pared by 4 bases and J by 2 bases, with 8 bases of the junction left unmatched. CDR3 nucleotide sequence: TGTGCCAGCAGCTGGGGACGGGGGGACGCCTACGAGCAGTACTTC. Amino acids: CASSWGRGDAYEQYF.

The V gene is TRBV10-1, the J gene TRBJ2-1; 12 bases line up with TRBD2. Germline CDR1 and CDR2: WNHNN and SYGVQD (reference sequence). This CDR3 has 15 amino acids. V was pared by 4 bases and J by 4 bases, with 2 bases of the junction left unmatched. The CDR3 DNA is TGCGCCAGCAGTGGGACTAGCGGGGCGTACAATGAGCAGTTCTTC. The encoded protein is CASSGTSGAYNEQFF.

This chain uses TRBV19 with TRBJ2-5; D uncertain. Germline V gives CDR1 LNHDA, CDR2 SQIVND (reference sequence). This CDR3 contains 14 residues. V dropped 6 bases and J dropped 1 base, with 12 bases sitting between them. This chain's CDR3 is CASRAEISQETQYF. CDR3 nucleotide sequence: TGTGCCAGTAGGGCGGAGATCTCCCAAGAGACCCAGTACTTC.

The J gene is TRBJ2-1, the V gene TRBV10-2; tentative D call: TRBD2 (5 bases). This CDR3 region has 17 residues. CDR1 is WSHSY and CDR2 is SAAADI in the germline V gene. The V gene lost 1 base and the J gene lost 5 bases, with 18 bases spanning the gap. CDR3 loop: CASSEYGLKRRHNEQFF. The DNA of the CDR3 is TGCGCCAGCAGTGAGTACGGACTCAAGCGGAGGCACAATGAGCAGTTCTTC.

This clone has more than one count but fewer than ten. J is TRBJ2-5 and V is TRBV10-3; D may be TRBD2 (7 bases). The germline V gene encodes CDR1 ENHRY and CDR2 SYGVKD. CDR3 length: 13 residues. Trimming stripped 2 bases from V and 4 bases from J, with 8 bases between. CDR3 nucleotide sequence: TGTGCCATCAGTGAGGGGGGGGCAGAGACCCAGTACTTC. Translated: CAISEGGAETQYF.

V usage is TRBV11-3 and J usage is TRBJ2-3; 11 bases are a match to TRBD2. The CDR3 loop spans 16 amino acids. V lost 2 bases and J lost 5; bases outside the gene matches: 6. Germline lookup yields CDR1 SGHNT and CDR2 YENEEA. The CDR3 here is CASSLRGLAGGDTQYF. CDR3 DNA: TGTGCCAGCAGCTTACGTGGGCTAGCGGGGGGAGATACGCAGTATTTT.

This clone was detected only a few times. This rearrangement joins TRBV13 to TRBJ2-1, with D maybe TRBD2 (6 bases). V was cut by 5 bases and J by 4 bases, with 18 bases left in between. Per the germline V gene, CDR1 is PRHDT and CDR2 is FYEKMQ (reference sequence). There are 16 residues in the CDR3. The CDR3 reads CASSLEEGLKYNEQFF. The CDR3 DNA reads as TGTGCCAGCAGCCTTGAGGAGGGGCTAAAGTACAATGAGCAGTTCTTC.

V gene TRBV27 combines with J gene TRBJ1-4; 7 bases agree with TRBD1. J gave up 11 bases and V 3 bases, and 9 bases lay outside the gene matches. CDR1 and CDR2 (germline): MNHEY, SMNVEV (reference sequence). The length of the CDR3 is 14 residues. Written as DNA, the CDR3 is TGTGCCAGCAGTTTCGACAGGGTTGCTGAGAAACTGTTTTTT. Its translation: CASSFDRVAEKLFF. Full variable domain (missing parts from reference TRBV27 and TRBJ1-4): EAQVTQNPRYLITVTGKKLTVTCSQNMNHEYMSWYRQDPGLGLRQIYYSMNVEVTDKGDVPEGYKVSRKEKRNFPLILESPSPNQTSLYFCASSFDRVAEKLFFGSGTQLSVL.

The chain is built from TRBV7-9 and TRBJ1-5; 7 bases match TRBD1. The CDR3 consists of 15 residues. The V segment lost 3 bases and the J segment 2 bases; nucleotides outside the gene matches: 4. Looked up from germline, CDR1 is SEHNR and CDR2 is FQNEAQ (reference sequence). The CDR3 spells CASSFGQDRNQPQHF. DNA for the CDR3: TGTGCCAGCAGCTTCGGACAGGACCGCAATCAGCCCCAGCATTTT.

This chain links TRBV29-1 with TRBJ2-2, with D perhaps matching TRBD2 (6 bases). This CDR3 is 13 amino acids long. Germline V gives CDR1 SQVTM, CDR2 ANQGSEA. V gave up 7 bases and J gave up 3 bases, with 12 bases separating them. Here the CDR3 DNA reads TGCAGCGGTGGACTACAATACACCGGGGAGCTGTTTTTT. Its protein is CSGGLQYTGELFF.